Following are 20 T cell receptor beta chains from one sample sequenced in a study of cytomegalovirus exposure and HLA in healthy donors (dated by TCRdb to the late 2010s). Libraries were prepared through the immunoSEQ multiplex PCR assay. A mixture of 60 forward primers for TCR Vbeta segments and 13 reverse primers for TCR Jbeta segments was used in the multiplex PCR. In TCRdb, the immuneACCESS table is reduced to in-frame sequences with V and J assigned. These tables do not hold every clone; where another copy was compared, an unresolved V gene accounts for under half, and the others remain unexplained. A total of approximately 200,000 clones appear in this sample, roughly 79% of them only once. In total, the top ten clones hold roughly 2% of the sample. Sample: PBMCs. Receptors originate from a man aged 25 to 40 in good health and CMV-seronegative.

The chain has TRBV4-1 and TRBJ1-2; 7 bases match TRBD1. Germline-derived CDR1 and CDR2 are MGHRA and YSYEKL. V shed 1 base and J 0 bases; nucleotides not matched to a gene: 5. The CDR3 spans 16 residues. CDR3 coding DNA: TGCGCCAGCAGCCAAGGACAGGGTGAGGCTAACTATGGCTACACCTTC. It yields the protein CASSQGQGEANYGYTF.

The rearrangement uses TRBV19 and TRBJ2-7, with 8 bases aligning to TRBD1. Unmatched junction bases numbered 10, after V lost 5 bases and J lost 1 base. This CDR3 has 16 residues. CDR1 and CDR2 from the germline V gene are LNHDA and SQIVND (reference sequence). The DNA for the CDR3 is TGTGCCAGTAGTTCGGGGTCCAGGGACAGGTCCTACGAGCAGTACTTC. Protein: CASSSGSRDRSYEQYF.

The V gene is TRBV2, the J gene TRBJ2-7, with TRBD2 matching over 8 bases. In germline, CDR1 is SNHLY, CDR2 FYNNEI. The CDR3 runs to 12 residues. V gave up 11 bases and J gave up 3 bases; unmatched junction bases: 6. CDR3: CARGGKHYEQYF. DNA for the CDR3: TGTGCCCGCGGGGGGAAACACTACGAGCAGTACTTC.

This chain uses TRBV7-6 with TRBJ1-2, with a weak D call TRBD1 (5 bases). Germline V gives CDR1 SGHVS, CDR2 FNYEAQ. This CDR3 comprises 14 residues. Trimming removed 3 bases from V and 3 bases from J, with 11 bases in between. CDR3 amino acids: CASSLGGEDYGYTF. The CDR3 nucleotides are TGTGCCAGCAGCTTGGGGGGAGAGGACTATGGCTACACCTTC.

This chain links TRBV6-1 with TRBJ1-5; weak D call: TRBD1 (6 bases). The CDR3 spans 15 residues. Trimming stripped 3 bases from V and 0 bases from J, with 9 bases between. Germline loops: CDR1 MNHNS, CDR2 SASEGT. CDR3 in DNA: TGTGCCAGCAGTGACAACAGGGTTAGCAATCAGCCCCAGCATTTT. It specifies CASSDNRVSNQPQHF.

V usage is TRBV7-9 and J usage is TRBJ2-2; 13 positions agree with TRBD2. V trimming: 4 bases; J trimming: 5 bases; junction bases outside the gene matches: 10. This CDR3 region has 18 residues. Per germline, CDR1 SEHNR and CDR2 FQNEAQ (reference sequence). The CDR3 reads CASSSTGLAGFVTGELFF. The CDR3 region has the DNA TGTGCCAGCAGCTCAACGGGACTAGCGGGGTTTGTGACCGGGGAGCTGTTTTTT.

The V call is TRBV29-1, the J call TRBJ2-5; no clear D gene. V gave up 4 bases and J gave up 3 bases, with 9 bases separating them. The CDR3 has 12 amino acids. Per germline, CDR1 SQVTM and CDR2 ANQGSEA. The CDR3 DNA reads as TGCAGCGTTGCCTCTAAAAAAGAGACCCAGTACTTC. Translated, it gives CSVASKKETQYF.

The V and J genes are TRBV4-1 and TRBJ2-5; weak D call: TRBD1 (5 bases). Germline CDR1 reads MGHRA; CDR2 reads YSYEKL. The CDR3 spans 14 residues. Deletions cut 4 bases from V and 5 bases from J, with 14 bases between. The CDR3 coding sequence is TGCGCCAGCAGCCGGCCGGATACAGGCGAGACCCAGTACTTC. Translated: CASSRPDTGETQYF.

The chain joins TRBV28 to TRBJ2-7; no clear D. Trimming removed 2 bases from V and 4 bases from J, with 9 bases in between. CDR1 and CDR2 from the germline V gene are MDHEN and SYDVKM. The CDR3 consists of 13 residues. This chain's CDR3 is CASSLEPGYEQYF. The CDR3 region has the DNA TGTGCCAGCAGTTTAGAGCCGGGTTACGAGCAGTACTTC.

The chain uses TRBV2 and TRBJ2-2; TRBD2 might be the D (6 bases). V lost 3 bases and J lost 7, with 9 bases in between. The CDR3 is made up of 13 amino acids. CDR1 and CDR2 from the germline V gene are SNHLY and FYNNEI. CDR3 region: CASSEAGIGELFF. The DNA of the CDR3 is TGTGCCAGCAGTGAGGCGGGAATCGGGGAGCTGTTTTTT.

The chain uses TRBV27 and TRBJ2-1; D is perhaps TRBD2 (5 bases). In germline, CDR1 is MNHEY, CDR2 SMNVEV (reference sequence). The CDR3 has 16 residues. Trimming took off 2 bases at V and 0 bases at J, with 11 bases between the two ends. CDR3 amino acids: CASSLSGSSSYNEQFF. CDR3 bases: TGTGCCAGCAGTTTAAGCGGCAGCAGCTCCTACAATGAGCAGTTCTTC.

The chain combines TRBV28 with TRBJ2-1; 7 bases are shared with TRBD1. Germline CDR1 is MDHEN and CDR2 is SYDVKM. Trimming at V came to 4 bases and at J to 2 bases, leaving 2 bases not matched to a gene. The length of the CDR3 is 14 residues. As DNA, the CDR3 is TGTGCCAGCAGTTCGACAGGGACCTACAATGAGCAGTTCTTC. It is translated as CASSSTGTYNEQFF.

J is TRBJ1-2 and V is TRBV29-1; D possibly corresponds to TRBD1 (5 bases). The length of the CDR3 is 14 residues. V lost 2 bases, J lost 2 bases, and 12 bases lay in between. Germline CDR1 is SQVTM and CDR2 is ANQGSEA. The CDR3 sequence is CSVESEAGNYGYTF. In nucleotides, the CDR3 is TGCAGCGTTGAATCTGAGGCAGGGAACTATGGCTACACCTTC.

The CDR3 protein is CAISEWGGGDDTKETQYF. CDR3 coding DNA: TGTGCCATCAGTGAGTGGGGCGGTGGGGATGACACGAAAGAGACCCAGTACTTC. The chain uses TRBV10-3 and TRBJ2-5; maybe TRBD1 (5 bases). Germline lookup yields CDR1 ENHRY and CDR2 SYGVKD. The CDR3 is 18 amino acids. V was shortened by 1 base and J by 3 bases, with 21 bases between the two germline ends.

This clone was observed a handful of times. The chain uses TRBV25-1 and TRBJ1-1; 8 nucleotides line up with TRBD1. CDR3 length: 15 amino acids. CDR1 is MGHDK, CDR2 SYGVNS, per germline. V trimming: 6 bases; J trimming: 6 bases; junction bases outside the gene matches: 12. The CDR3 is CASRKETGVFAEAFF. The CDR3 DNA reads TGTGCCAGCAGGAAAGAGACAGGGGTTTTCGCTGAAGCTTTCTTT.

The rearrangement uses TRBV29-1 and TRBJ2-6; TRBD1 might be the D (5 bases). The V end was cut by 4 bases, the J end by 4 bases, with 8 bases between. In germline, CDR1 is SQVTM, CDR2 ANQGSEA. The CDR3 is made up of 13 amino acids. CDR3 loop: CSVAGSGANVLTF. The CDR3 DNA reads TGCAGCGTTGCAGGGTCCGGGGCCAACGTCCTGACTTTC.

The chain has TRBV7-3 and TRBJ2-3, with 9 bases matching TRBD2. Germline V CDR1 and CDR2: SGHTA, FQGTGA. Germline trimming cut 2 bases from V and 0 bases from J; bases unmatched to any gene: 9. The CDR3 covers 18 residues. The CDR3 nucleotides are TGTGCCAGCAGCTTAGGAGTTTCTAGCGGGGCTAGCACAGATACGCAGTATTTT. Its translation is CASSLGVSSGASTDTQYF.

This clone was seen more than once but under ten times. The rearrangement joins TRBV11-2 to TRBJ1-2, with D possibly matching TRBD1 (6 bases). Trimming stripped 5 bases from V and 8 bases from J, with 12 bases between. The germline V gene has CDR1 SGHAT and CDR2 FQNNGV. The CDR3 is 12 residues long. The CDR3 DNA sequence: TGTGCCAGCAGCCTCAACAGGGAGGGCTACACCTTC. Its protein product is CASSLNREGYTF.

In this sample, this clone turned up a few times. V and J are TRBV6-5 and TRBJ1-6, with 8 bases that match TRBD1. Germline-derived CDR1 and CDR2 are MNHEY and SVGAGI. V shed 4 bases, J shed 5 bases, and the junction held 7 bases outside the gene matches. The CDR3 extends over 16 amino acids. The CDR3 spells CASSSPGQGHNSPLHF. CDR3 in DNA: TGTGCCAGCAGTTCCCCTGGACAGGGTCATAATTCACCCCTCCACTTT.

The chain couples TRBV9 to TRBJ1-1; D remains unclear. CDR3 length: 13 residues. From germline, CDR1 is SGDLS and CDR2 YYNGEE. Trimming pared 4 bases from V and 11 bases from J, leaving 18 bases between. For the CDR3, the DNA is TGTGCCAGCAGCACTGGAGATGCTACATACGCTTTCTTT. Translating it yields CASSTGDATYAFF.